This TCR beta chain comes out of a study of blood T cell repertoires in COVID-19. Study information: From the United States, Italy and Spain came samples of acute and convalescent COVID-19.

Trimming stripped 0 bases from V and 5 bases from J, with 11 bases between. Germline-derived CDR1 and CDR2 are SGHRS and YFSETQ. The CDR3 is made up of 15 amino acids. In terms of age and location, participants ranged from roughly 18 to 100 years and lived in fewer than 30 US areas. Source study methods: By means of reference gene primer amplification, nucleated cell counts were estimated. Data came from immunoSEQ multiplex PCR; TCRdb stores just in-frame clones and leaves some out. The DNA gave D and trimming, while V, J and clone size come from that table. The data show over 150,000 clones, roughly 85% seen once.

The chain couples TRBV5-1 to TRBJ2-2, with D perhaps TRBD1 (5 bases). Source material: PBMCs or T cells enriched from blood (not recorded which). The sequence came from a man aged 35-49 years who had recovered from COVID-19. The CDR3 DNA sequence: TGCGCCAGCAGCTTGGAGGGGCAGGGAACCGGGGAGCTGTTTTTT. Translated, it gives CASSLEGQGTGELFF.